The 27 T cell receptor beta chains listed next were all sequenced from one sample in a study of T cell repertoires in cytomegalovirus infection. TCRdb passed the reads through MiXCR, listing each CDR3 protein once. Of roughly 760,000 distinct CDR3 sequences listed, 35% are singletons. What was sequenced was PBMCs. The receptors were sampled from a human donor in good health (CMV status not recorded). Some clones in this sample may be carry-over from other donors' samples.

This clonotype was seen more than once but under ten times. This chain joins TRBV7-3 and TRBJ2-1, with unresolved D. With 1 base removed from V and 0 bases from J, the gap between germline ends came to 10 bases. The CDR3 totals 16 residues. Looked up from germline, CDR1 is SGHTA and CDR2 is FQGTGA. CDR3: CASSLRSSRSYNEQFF. In nucleotides, the CDR3 is TGTGCCAGCAGCTTAAGGAGTTCCCGCTCCTACAATGAGCAGTTCTTC.

This clonotype has a handful of counts. This chain uses TRBV7-4 with TRBJ1-1, with unresolved D. Germline V gene lookup returns CDR1 SGHVT and CDR2 SQSDAQ. The CDR3 runs to 13 residues. Trimming stripped 1 base from V and 7 bases from J, with 10 bases between. This chain's CDR3 is CASSLVTGLEAFF. CDR3 in DNA: TGTGCCAGCAGCTTAGTTACTGGCCTTGAAGCTTTCTTT.

This clonotype was recorded at least ten times. The gene calls are TRBV7-8 and TRBJ2-1; 10 bases are shared with TRBD2. The length of the CDR3 is 17 residues. The V segment lost 1 base and the J segment 8 bases; nucleotides outside the gene matches: 11. CDR1 is SGHVS, CDR2 FQNEAQ, per germline. CDR3 residues: CASSLVAGLAGVDEQFF. CDR3 nucleotides: TGTGCCAGCAGCTTAGTGGCGGGGCTAGCGGGAGTCGATGAGCAGTTCTTC.

Remarks on this clonotype: Without the conserved terminal phenylalanine or tryptophan, this CDR3 likely stems from a read error. The limits of the CDR3 on the DNA are not certain, so only TCRdb's listed CDR3 is given. This chain uses TRBV11-2 with TRBJ2-1; the listed D gene, TRBD1, was not tested against the DNA. The V gene's germline CDR1 is SGHAT and CDR2 FQNNGV. The CDR3 spans 16 residues, counting both ends. The CDR3 loop reads CASRAVGTAVYNEQLL.

The sample holds many counts of this clonotype. The J gene is TRBJ2-7, the V gene TRBV12-3 or TRBV12-4; D is perhaps TRBD1 (6 bases). The CDR3 covers 12 residues. Trimming cost V 4 bases and J 5 bases, with 9 bases left between them. CDR3 region: CASSYRVNEQYF. The CDR3 DNA reads TGTGCCAGCAGTTACAGGGTAAACGAGCAGTACTTC.

This clonotype was observed a few times. The germline gene is not matched at one end of the junction; a read error may be the cause. V is TRBV19 and J is TRBJ2-4; a weak D match, TRBD2 (5 bases). This CDR3 is built from 16 residues. In germline, CDR1 is LNHDA, CDR2 SQIVND (reference sequence). CDR3 protein: CASSAGLLPPKSIQYF. Written as DNA, the CDR3 is TGTGCCAGTAGTGCTGGACTGCTCCCTCCAAAAAGCATTCAGTACTTC.

This clonotype was observed many times. The J gene is TRBJ2-5, the V gene TRBV7-2; tentative D call: TRBD2 (6 bases). V dropped 1 base and J dropped 2 bases, with 26 bases sitting between them. CDR3 length equals 20 residues. CDR1 and CDR2 from the germline V gene are SGHTA and FQGNSA. The CDR3 region is CASSLVSTSRVGGPQETQYF. The CDR3 coding sequence is TGTGCCAGCAGCTTAGTCTCCACGTCCAGGGTGGGAGGACCGCAAGAGACCCAGTACTTC. The full variable domain, completed using reference TRBV7-2 and TRBJ2-5, is GAGVSQSPSNKVTEKGKDVELRCDPISGHTALYWYRQSLGQGLEFLIYFQGNSAPDKSGLPSDRFSAERTGGSVSTLTIQRTQQEDSAVYLCASSLVSTSRVGGPQETQYFGPGTRLLVL.

This chain joins TRBV18 and TRBJ1-6; 7 bases agree with TRBD1. Germline V CDR1 and CDR2: KGHSH, LQKENI. The ends lost 4 bases at V and 0 bases at J; junction bases unmatched: 6. The CDR3 has 17 residues. CDR3 sequence reads: CASSRQGQSSYNSPLHF. The CDR3 DNA is TGTGCCAGCTCACGACAGGGTCAAAGCTCCTATAATTCACCCCTCCACTTT.

This clonotype was seen more than once but under ten times. Sequence at one end of the junction differs from germline and may be a read error. The gene calls are TRBV7-7 and TRBJ1-6; no firm D call. The CDR3 totals 14 residues. Germline lookup yields CDR1 SSHAT and CDR2 FNYEAQ (reference sequence). For the CDR3, the DNA is TGTGCTAGCAGCTTAGTAGGCAATAATTCACCCCTCCACTTT. It translates to CASSLVGNNSPLHF.

The chain carries TRBV29-1 and TRBJ1-1, with D possibly being TRBD1 (5 bases). Germline V gives CDR1 SQVTM, CDR2 ANQGSEA. Between the trimmed V and J ends, which lost 5 bases and 5 bases, there was a span of 12 bases. The CDR3 extends over 12 amino acids. The CDR3 nucleotides are TGCAGCGTTACCCAGGGAGGGACTGAAGCTTTCTTT. This gives the protein CSVTQGGTEAFF.

The chain recombines TRBV6-6 with TRBJ1-1; D is ambiguous. This CDR3 contains 13 residues. V was pared by 7 bases and J by 7 bases, with 16 bases between. Germline CDR1 MNHNY, CDR2 SVGAGI (reference sequence). CDR3 region: CASIVLVGDEAFF. In DNA form, the CDR3 reads TGTGCCAGCATCGTGTTGGTAGGCGATGAAGCTTTCTTT.

The chain recombines TRBV11-2 with TRBJ1-5; no reliable D call. CDR1 and CDR2 from the germline V gene are SGHAT and FQNNGV. The V and J ends lost 5 bases and 7 bases respectively, with 12 bases between them. The CDR3 is made up of 13 amino acids. The CDR3 nucleotides are TGTGCCAGCAGCGTCAATCCGGAGCAGCCCCAGCATTTT. Its protein is CASSVNPEQPQHF. The full variable domain, in which reference TRBV11-2 and TRBJ1-5 provide the parts outside the CDR3, is EAGVAQSPRYKIIEKRQSVAFWCNPISGHATLYWYQQILGQGPKLLIQFQNNGVVDDSQLPKDRFSAERLKGVDSTLKIQPAKLEDSAVYLCASSVNPEQPQHFGDGTRLSIL.

This rearrangement joins TRBV7-2 to TRBJ1-3; the match to TRBD1 covers 7 bases. The CDR3 covers 16 residues. V gave up 2 bases and J gave up 4 bases; unmatched junction bases: 8. Germline V CDR1 and CDR2: SGHTA, FQGNSA. The CDR3 nucleotides read TGTGCCAGCAGCTTATCAGCAGGGGGTCGAGGAAACACCATATATTTT. The encoded protein is CASSLSAGGRGNTIYF.

This clonotype occurred many times. The chain combines TRBV7-6 with TRBJ2-1; no clear D gene. The CDR3 totals 13 residues. Germline-derived CDR1 and CDR2 are SGHVS and FNYEAQ. V shed 2 bases and J shed 6 bases, with 8 bases lying between them. CDR3 DNA: TGTGCCAGCAGCTTAAGTCAGGCCAATGAGCAGTTCTTC. Translating it yields CASSLSQANEQFF.

This chain connects TRBV6-1 to TRBJ2-7; D is unclear. The germline V gene encodes CDR1 MNHNS and CDR2 SASEGT. There are 13 residues in the CDR3. V lost 5 bases to trimming and J lost 2 bases, with 10 bases between them. Here the CDR3 reads CASSIGLTYEQYF. For the CDR3, the DNA is TGTGCCAGCAGTATCGGGCTTACCTACGAGCAGTACTTC.

In this sample, this clonotype turned up many times. This chain joins TRBV7-2 and TRBJ2-7; tentative D call: TRBD2 (6 bases). CDR3 length: 15 residues. Germline V CDR1 and CDR2: SGHTA, FQGNSA. Between the trimmed V and J ends, which lost 5 bases and 2 bases, there was a span of 16 bases. CDR3: CASSTRRDGTYEQYF. The CDR3 DNA is TGTGCCAGCAGCACGAGGCGGGACGGAACCTACGAGCAGTACTTC.

The gene calls are TRBV19 and TRBJ1-5; no definite D call. The CDR3 length is 15 residues. V lost 0 bases and J 2 bases, leaving 8 bases between the germline ends. Looked up from germline, CDR1 is LNHDA and CDR2 is SQIVND (reference sequence). The CDR3 region is CASSIDRYGNQPQHF. Here the CDR3 DNA reads TGTGCCAGTAGTATAGACAGGTACGGCAATCAGCCCCAGCATTTT.

In its sample, this clonotype was seen a few times. This rearrangement joins TRBV6-6 to TRBJ2-7, with a weak D call TRBD2 (6 bases). V shed 6 bases and J shed 6 bases, with 18 bases lying between them. CDR3 length equals 14 residues. The germline CDR1 and CDR2 sequences are MNHNY and SVGAGI (reference sequence). The CDR3 DNA reads as TGTGCCAGCAGACACACGGACTATCTGGTCGAGCAGTACTTC. Residues: CASRHTDYLVEQYF.

The table lists this clonotype with a few counts. The chain joins TRBV9 to TRBJ2-1, with D unclear. The CDR3 is made up of 12 amino acids. Deletions cut 0 bases from V and 7 bases from J, with 5 bases between. Germline V gene lookup returns CDR1 SGDLS and CDR2 YYNGEE. The CDR3 loop reads CASSVASNEQFF. The CDR3, as DNA: TGTGCCAGCAGCGTAGCTTCGAATGAGCAGTTCTTC. Complete variable domain (other parts from reference TRBV9 and TRBJ2-1): DSGVTQTPKHLITATGQRVTLRCSPRSGDLSVYWYQQSLDQGLQFLIQYYNGEERAKGNILERFSAQQFPDLHSELNLSSLELGDSALYFCASSVASNEQFFGPGTRLTVL.

The chain couples TRBV24-1 to TRBJ2-1; no reliable D call. Germline CDR1 is KGHDR and CDR2 is SFDVKD. V was cut by 3 bases and J by 6 bases, with 14 bases left in between. The CDR3 extends over 15 amino acids. In nucleotides, the CDR3 is TGTGCCACCAGTGATCCTCTACGACATAGCAATGAGCAGTTCTTC. Protein product: CATSDPLRHSNEQFF.

CDR3 coding DNA: TGTGCCACCAGCATCCTCAGAGGTCAGCCCCAGCATTTT. This gives the protein CATSILRGQPQHF. This chain joins TRBV15 and TRBJ1-5; D is uncertain. The CDR3 has 13 residues. Trimming took off 4 bases at V and 6 bases at J, with 10 bases between the two ends. Germline V CDR1 and CDR2: LNHNV, YYDKDF (reference sequence). The complete variable domain, with remaining parts taken from reference TRBV15 and TRBJ1-5, reads DAMVIQNPRYQVTQFGKPVTLSCSQTLNHNVMYWYQQKSSQAPKLLFHYYDKDFNNEADTPDNFQSRRPNTSFCFLDIRSPGLGDTAMYLCATSILRGQPQHFGDGTRLSIL.

V and J are TRBV2 and TRBJ2-1; D remains ambiguous. V was shortened by 3 bases and J by 6 bases, with 15 bases between the two germline ends. Germline V gives CDR1 SNHLY, CDR2 FYNNEI. CDR3 length: 15 amino acids. The CDR3 sequence is CASSDFRPPANEQFF. In DNA, the CDR3 is TGTGCCAGCAGTGACTTTAGGCCCCCGGCCAATGAGCAGTTCTTC.

The gene calls are TRBV7-2 and TRBJ1-5; D is uncertain. The V gene lost 1 base and the J gene lost 1 base, with 8 bases spanning the gap. The CDR3 is 15 residues long. Germline lookup yields CDR1 SGHTA and CDR2 FQGNSA. The CDR3 region has the DNA TGTGCCAGCAGCTTAGAAGTTACCAGCAATCAGCCCCAGCATTTT. Protein sequence: CASSLEVTSNQPQHF.

There are many counts of this clonotype. The chain uses TRBV28 and TRBJ2-7; no reliable D call. Trimming removed 5 bases from V and 4 bases from J, with 12 bases in between. CDR1 and CDR2 from the germline V gene are MDHEN and SYDVKM. The length of the CDR3 is 13 residues. DNA of the CDR3: TGTGCCAGCAGTCCGTACTCCGGATACGAGCAGTACTTC. Translation gives CASSPYSGYEQYF.

The chain uses TRBV10-2 and TRBJ1-4; 9 bases are shared with TRBD1. This CDR3 is built from 13 residues. J was trimmed by 7 bases and V by 6 bases; bases with no gene match: 3. In germline, CDR1 is WSHSY, CDR2 SAAADI. The CDR3 loop is CASRTGGTEKLFF. In DNA, the CDR3 is TGCGCCAGCAGGACAGGGGGAACTGAAAAACTGTTTTTT.

This clonotype was detected a few times. Mismatch with germline at one junction end may stem from a read error. V usage is TRBV28 and J usage is TRBJ2-6; 11 bases line up with TRBD1. Germline V gives CDR1 MDHEN, CDR2 SYDVKM. CDR3 length: 14 amino acids. The CDR3 protein is CASSPGTGGNVLTF. Written as DNA, the CDR3 is TGTGCCAGCAGTCCTGGGACAGGGGGCAACGTCCTGACTTTC.

This clonotype was recorded a few times. The chain employs TRBV28 and TRBJ1-3, with TRBD1 as a possible D gene (5 bases). The CDR3 spans 18 residues. V was pared by 3 bases and J by 7 bases, with 25 bases between. The germline CDR1 and CDR2 sequences are MDHEN and SYDVKM. CDR3: CASSFLTLRGRDANTIYF. Here the CDR3 DNA reads TGTGCCAGCAGTTTCCTCACCCTCAGAGGACGGGACGCCAACACCATATATTTT.